This paragraph reports one T cell receptor beta chain. Antigen unknown. The assay was immunoSEQ multiplex PCR, and TCRdb's table has in-frame clones only and misses some. The sample has 150,000 to 160,000 clones; 90% are singletons. This record comes from a study of T cell responses to AZD1222 COVID-19 vaccine. Overall study findings and caveats: The sample set comprised mostly white British donors with more females, and clonal diversity was possibly underestimated. Only after the peak T cell response were repertoires sampled.

The ends were cut back, 3 bases at V and 2 bases at J, with 12 bases in the middle. The CDR3 has 15 residues. CDR1 LNHDA and CDR2 SQIVND come from the germline V gene (reference sequence). The sequences come from peripheral blood, collected on day 0 of AZD1222 vaccination. The TCR originated in an adult in good health. V usage is TRBV19 and J usage is TRBJ2-3; D gene ambiguous. Here the CDR3 reads CASSMGGEITDTQYF. DNA of the CDR3: TGTGCCAGTAGTATGGGTGGAGAAATCACAGATACGCAGTATTTT.